Listed below are T cell receptor beta chains from one sample, sequenced in a study of blood T cell repertoires in COVID-19. The data were produced by immunoSEQ multiplex PCR, yet TCRdb's version contains in-frame clones alone and is incomplete. In the table there are 100,000 to 130,000 clones, 84% of which are singletons. Sequenced material: peripheral blood. These receptors were collected from a human donor in a cohort sampled during active COVID-19. CDR3s include the opening cysteine and the closing phenylalanine or tryptophan. The order of the fields is clone size, D gene, J gene, V gene, CDR3 protein, CDR3 DNA. D genes are given only for firm matches. Size values are once, few and many counts, or a class for expanded clones, and some rows have none.

>.|.|TRBJ2-2|TRBV2
CASKRGTSGELFF
TGTGCCAGCAAACGCGGGACTTCTGGGGAGCTGTTTTTT
>.|.|TRBJ1-2|TRBV5-6
CASSLVGAYGYTF
TGTGCCAGCAGCTTGGTTGGGGCCTATGGCTACACCTTC
>.|TRBD2|TRBJ2-1|TRBV28
CASSSGTSPNEQFF
TGTGCCAGCAGTTCCGGGACTAGCCCTAATGAGCAGTTCTTC
>.|.|TRBJ1-2|TRBV7-3
CASSPSQGVGGYTF
TGTGCCAGCAGTCCATCACAGGGTGTGGGTGGCTACACCTTC
>.|TRBD1|TRBJ1-2|TRBV28
CASTDRDGQGRYGYTF
TGTGCCAGCACCGACCGGGACGGACAGGGCCGGTATGGCTACACCTTC
>.|TRBD2|TRBJ2-7|TRBV6-5
CASSSLAGYEQYF
TGTGCCAGCAGTTCATTAGCGGGATACGAGCAGTACTTC
>.|TRBD1|TRBJ1-6|TRBV11-2
CASSPRTGQNSPLHF
TGTGCCAGCAGCCCGCGGACAGGGCAGAATTCACCCCTCCACTTT
>.|.|TRBJ1-1|TRBV28
CASSLSGVYTEAFF
TGTGCCAGCAGTTTGTCAGGGGTGTACACTGAAGCTTTCTTT
>.|TRBD1|TRBJ2-1|TRBV19
CASSTGQVGLQFF
TGTGCCAGTAGTACCGGACAGGTTGGGTTGCAGTTCTTC
>.|.|TRBJ2-5|TRBV7-2
CASSLGLGGQETQYF
TGTGCCAGCAGCTTAGGGCTCGGCGGGCAAGAGACCCAGTACTTC
>.|.|TRBJ2-5|TRBV7-9
CASSLAASPKISETQYF
TGTGCCAGCAGCTTAGCTGCTAGCCCAAAGATCTCGGAGACCCAGTACTTC
>.|.|TRBJ1-4|TRBV28
CASSPRTGSANEKLFF
TGTGCCAGCAGTCCCAGGACGGGATCGGCTAATGAAAAACTGTTTTTT
>.|.|TRBJ1-2|TRBV5-4
CASSSEPQEYYGYTF
TGTGCCAGCAGCTCGGAACCTCAGGAATACTATGGCTACACCTTC
>few|TRBD1|TRBJ1-3|TRBV28
CASSLQDRSNTIYF
TGTGCCAGCAGTTTACAGGACAGGTCGAACACCATATATTTT
>once|.|TRBJ2-2|TRBV18
CASSPSSGNTGELFF
TGTGCCAGCTCACCGTCAAGCGGGAACACCGGGGAGCTGTTTTTT
>.|TRBD2|TRBJ2-2|TRBV7-3
CASSSGLAGVNTGELFF
TGTGCCAGCAGCTCAGGACTAGCGGGAGTTAACACCGGGGAGCTGTTTTTT
>.|.|TRBJ2-1|TRBV7-2
CASSSSGSLGYNEQFF
TGTGCCAGCAGCTCATCCGGGTCATTGGGCTACAATGAGCAGTTCTTC
>.|.|TRBJ1-2|TRBV3-1/TRBV3-2
CASSHLGGDGYTF
TGTGCCAGCAGCCACCTGGGAGGGGACGGCTACACCTTC
>.|.|TRBJ1-3|TRBV3-1/TRBV3-2
CASRPIPGHGSGNTIYF
TGTGCCAGCAGACCCATCCCGGGACACGGATCTGGAAACACCATATATTTT
>few|.|TRBJ1-3|TRBV7-2
CASSLGAPSSGNTIYF
TGTGCCAGCAGCTTAGGGGCACCCTCCTCTGGAAACACCATATATTTT
>.|.|TRBJ1-6|TRBV6-4
CASSRQRNSPLHF
TGTGCCAGCAGTCGACAGAGGAATTCACCCCTCCACTTT
>.|TRBD2|TRBJ2-3|TRBV6-4
CASSVTSGTAGTDTQYF
TGTGCCAGCAGTGTGACTAGCGGGACCGCGGGGACAGATACGCAGTATTTT
>.|TRBD1|TRBJ2-1|TRBV7-8
CASSQGQGGYNEQFF
TGTGCCAGCAGCCAAGGACAGGGCGGGTACAATGAGCAGTTCTTC
>.|TRBD2|TRBJ2-1|TRBV7-2
CASSPSGNSYNEQFF
TGTGCCAGCAGCCCCAGCGGGAATTCCTACAATGAGCAGTTCTTC
>.|.|TRBJ1-5|TRBV18
CASSLTVVRNQPQHF
TGTGCCAGCTCATTGACAGTGGTACGCAATCAGCCCCAGCATTTT
>.|TRBD1|TRBJ2-3|TRBV7-3
CASSPGQSTDTQYF
TGTGCCAGCAGCCCGGGACAGTCCACAGATACGCAGTATTTT
>.|TRBD2|TRBJ2-1|TRBV28
CASSSGLAGGPYPNEQFF
TGTGCCAGCAGCTCTGGACTAGCGGGAGGGCCTTACCCCAATGAGCAGTTCTTC
>.|.|TRBJ1-1|TRBV4-1
CASSQGSGDRTEAFF
TGCGCCAGCAGCCAAGGGTCGGGGGATCGGACTGAAGCTTTCTTT
>few|.|TRBJ1-2|TRBV7-9
CASNPGALNYGYTF
TGTGCCAGCAATCCAGGGGCTTTAAACTATGGCTACACCTTC
>.|.|TRBJ2-7|TRBV19
CASSTTFRGEQYF
TGTGCCAGTAGTACAACCTTTCGGGGCGAGCAGTACTTC
>.|TRBD2|TRBJ2-1|TRBV4-3
CASSPFLLAGASNEQFF
TGCGCCAGCAGCCCGTTCTTACTAGCGGGAGCCAGCAATGAGCAGTTCTTC
>.|TRBD1|TRBJ2-3|TRBV7-3
CASSYGQGGSTDTQYF
TGTGCCAGCAGCTACGGACAGGGCGGTAGCACAGATACGCAGTATTTT
>.|TRBD1|TRBJ2-7|TRBV6-2/TRBV6-3
CASSYFGLRTGGNFF
TGTGCCAGCAGTTACTTTGGATTAAGGACAGGCGGAAATTTCTTC
>once|TRBD1|TRBJ1-1|TRBV25-1
CASRETGVNTEAFF
TGTGCCAGCAGGGAGACAGGGGTGAACACTGAAGCTTTCTTT
>once|TRBD2|TRBJ2-1|TRBV11-3
CASSLGTRRDNEQFF
TGTGCCAGCAGCTTAGGGACTAGAAGAGACAATGAGCAGTTCTTC
>.|TRBD1|TRBJ1-1|TRBV9
CASSPAGTGSSEAFF
TGTGCCAGCAGCCCCGCCGGGACAGGGTCTTCTGAAGCTTTCTTT
>.|TRBD1|TRBJ1-1|TRBV9
CASSVAAGGTEAFF
TGTGCCAGCAGCGTAGCGGCAGGGGGAACTGAAGCTTTCTTT
>.|.|TRBJ2-7|TRBV27
CASSLFGISYEQYF
TGTGCCAGCAGTTTATTCGGGATCTCCTACGAGCAGTACTTC
>.|.|TRBJ2-1|TRBV14
CASSIGLLRDEQFF
TGTGCCAGCAGTATTGGCCTCCTTCGGGATGAGCAGTTCTTC
>.|TRBD1|TRBJ2-1|TRBV28
CASTPGTGPYNEQFF
TGTGCCAGCACCCCCGGGACAGGGCCCTACAATGAGCAGTTCTTC
>.|.|TRBJ2-5|TRBV27
CASMGSFQETQYF
TGTGCCAGCATGGGCAGCTTCCAAGAGACCCAGTACTTC